The clone carrying this T cell receptor beta chain was seen a few times. The antigen is undetermined. It was with a sample-barcoded 5' primer and a J-beta primer mix that a second PCR of roughly 7 to 11 cycles was run. MiXCR, run by TCRdb on the 5' RACE reads, gives a single entry per CDR3 protein. The sample includes about 570,000 distinct CDR3 sequences, 27% seen only once; the top ten take about 18%. This sample was taken from a study of blood T cells in healthy people across ages. The study, taken as a whole, reports: Observed TCR beta diversity per million T cells went down as age went up. This fall followed a roughly linear course with age. Among long-lived donors, naive CD4+ cells were more numerous and diversity higher than in aged donors.

The CDR3 runs 13 residues. Trimming stripped 8 bases from V and 4 bases from J, with 12 bases between. Germline V lookup: CDR1 MNHEY, CDR2 SVGAGI. Total RNA amounts of at least 6 micrograms were extracted per sample. The sample was blood. The rearrangement joins TRBV6-5 to TRBJ1-5; perhaps TRBD1 as D (5 bases). The receptor comes from a woman between 70 and 85 years old in good health. The CDR3 DNA follows: TGTGCCAGCCGACAGTTCTTAAATCAGCCCCAGCATTTT. It encodes CASRQFLNQPQHF.